This T cell receptor (beta chain) was obtained from a study of blood T cells in healthy people across ages. Study-wide results and limits: Changes seen in expanded clonotypes were possibly confounded by donor CMV status left unknown.

Germline CDR1 is DFQATT and CDR2 is SNEGSKA (reference sequence). Between the trimmed V and J ends, which lost 1 base and 5 bases, there was a span of 18 bases. The CDR3 consists of 15 residues. PCR was performed a second time for about 7 to 12 cycles using a sample-barcoded 5' primer and a J-beta primer mix. Each cDNA molecule carried a tag from a template-switch adaptor that contained 12 random nucleotides. One entry per CDR3 protein, called by TCRdb with MiXCR from the 5' RACE reads. This table has approximately 780,000 distinct CDR3 sequences, roughly 24% appearing once. This clonotype was counted between two and nine times. What it binds is not known. These same records also appear under a second study, on T cells of mothers and their children. This second report adds: The donors comprised about 6 children and their three healthy Caucasian mothers. Whatever RNA was extracted went entirely into cDNA synthesis, at about 1.4 ug per 15 ul.

The V gene is TRBV20-1, the J gene TRBJ2-7; maybe TRBD2 (5 bases). This TCR was recovered from a boy aged 10-17 years in good health. What was sequenced was blood. The CDR3 sequence: CSARVDWRFGDEQYF. The CDR3 bases are TGCAGTGCTAGAGTCGATTGGAGGTTTGGGGACGAGCAGTACTTC.